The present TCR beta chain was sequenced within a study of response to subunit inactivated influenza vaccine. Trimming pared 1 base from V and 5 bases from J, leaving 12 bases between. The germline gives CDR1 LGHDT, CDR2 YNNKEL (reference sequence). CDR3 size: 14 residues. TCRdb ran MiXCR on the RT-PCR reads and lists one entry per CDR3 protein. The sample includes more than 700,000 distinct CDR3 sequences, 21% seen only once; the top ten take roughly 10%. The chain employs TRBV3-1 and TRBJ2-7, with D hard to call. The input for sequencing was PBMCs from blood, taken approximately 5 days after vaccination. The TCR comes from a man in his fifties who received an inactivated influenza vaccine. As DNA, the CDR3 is TGTGCCAGCAGCCAAGGGATCCAGGTGCACGAGCAGTACTTC. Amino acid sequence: CASSQGIQVHEQYF.